The 27 T cell receptor beta chains below all came from one sample that was sequenced in a study of cytomegalovirus exposure and HLA in healthy donors. Primers for the PCR totalled 60 Vbeta and 13 Jbeta. Method: immunoSEQ multiplex PCR; TCRdb's copy keeps in-frame clones and lacks some. The sample contains about 150,000 clones, approximately 82% of which appear only once. Sequenced: PBMCs. These receptors were collected from a man aged 40-50 years in good health and CMV-seronegative.

This clone showed up just a few times. The V gene is TRBV28, the J gene TRBJ1-1; the match to TRBD1 covers 7 bases. Per the germline V gene, CDR1 is MDHEN and CDR2 is SYDVKM. Trimming at V came to 6 bases and at J to 0 bases, leaving 4 bases not matched to a gene. The CDR3 covers 14 residues. The CDR3 spells CASRPQGLNTEAFF. CDR3 in DNA: TGTGCCAGCAGACCACAGGGGTTGAACACTGAAGCTTTCTTT.

The CDR3 bases are TGTGCCAGCAGGTATGACAGTAACTATGGCTACACCTTC. Its translation: CASRYDSNYGYTF. The chain is built from TRBV28 and TRBJ1-2, with D maybe TRBD1 (5 bases). The CDR3 has 13 residues. The germline V gene has CDR1 MDHEN and CDR2 SYDVKM. Trimming removed 6 bases at V and 1 base at J, with 9 bases between.

V gene TRBV28 combines with J gene TRBJ1-5; maybe TRBD1 (5 bases). The CDR3 extends over 13 amino acids. With 2 bases removed from V and 9 bases from J, the gap between germline ends came to 11 bases. Germline assignment: CDR1 MDHEN and CDR2 SYDVKM. This chain's CDR3 is CASSLVGQGPQHF. The CDR3 region has the DNA TGTGCCAGCAGTTTAGTGGGTCAGGGGCCCCAGCATTTT.

The rearrangement links TRBV2 to TRBJ2-2, with D maybe TRBD2 (5 bases). V was pared by 1 base and J by 2 bases, with 5 bases between. This CDR3 comprises 14 residues. The germline gives CDR1 SNHLY, CDR2 FYNNEI. The CDR3 DNA follows: TGTGCCAGCAGTGAAGGGACTAACACCGGGGAGCTGTTTTTT. Its protein is CASSEGTNTGELFF.

V and J are TRBV5-4 and TRBJ2-1; D unclear. CDR1 and CDR2 (germline): SGHNT, YYREEE (reference sequence). CDR3 length: 16 residues. Between the trimmed V and J ends, which lost 0 bases and 0 bases, there was a span of 10 bases. CDR3 sequence reads: CASSLDYVNSYNEQFF. DNA of the CDR3: TGTGCCAGCAGCTTGGACTACGTCAACTCCTACAATGAGCAGTTCTTC.

This clone was seen just once. This chain connects TRBV5-5 to TRBJ2-7, with 11 bases that match TRBD1. CDR1 is SGHKS, CDR2 YYEKEE, per germline (reference sequence). V trimming: 0 bases; J trimming: 3 bases; junction bases outside the gene matches: 11. This CDR3 region has 18 residues. The chain's CDR3 is CASSLEGGTGGIYYEQYF. CDR3 DNA: TGTGCCAGCAGCTTGGAGGGCGGGACAGGGGGAATTTACTACGAGCAGTACTTC.

V is TRBV27 and J is TRBJ2-5; the match to TRBD2 covers 7 bases. This CDR3 comprises 13 residues. From germline, CDR1 is MNHEY and CDR2 SMNVEV (reference sequence). J lost 5 bases, V lost 2 bases, and 2 bases had no gene match. The CDR3 spells CASSLSGVETQYF. The CDR3 DNA sequence: TGTGCCAGCAGTTTAAGCGGGGTCGAGACCCAGTACTTC.

This clone was seen more than once but under ten times. V and J are TRBV29-1 and TRBJ2-7, with a possible D match to TRBD2 (5 bases). The V gene lost 3 bases and the J gene lost 3 bases, with 6 bases spanning the gap. Germline-derived CDR1 and CDR2 are SQVTM and ANQGSEA. The CDR3 loop spans 11 amino acids. This chain's CDR3 is CSVDEGYEQYF. The DNA of the CDR3 is TGCAGCGTTGACGAGGGCTACGAGCAGTACTTC.

This clone has a handful of counts. This chain joins TRBV7-8 and TRBJ2-7; D is perhaps TRBD2 (5 bases). Germline V CDR1 and CDR2: SGHVS, FQNEAQ. V was pared by 8 bases and J by 0 bases, with 11 bases between. The CDR3 totals 13 residues. The CDR3 DNA is TGTGCCAGCGGACGGAGGTACTCCTACGAGCAGTACTTC. Residues: CASGRRYSYEQYF.

This clone has only one observation. The genes are TRBV7-6 and TRBJ1-3; D is perhaps TRBD1 (6 bases). The length of the CDR3 is 18 residues. Germline CDR1 SGHVS, CDR2 FNYEAQ. Trimming cost V 2 bases and J 0 bases, with 17 bases left between them. The DNA of the CDR3 is TGTGCCAGCAGCTTAACCGGGACATCGTCAAGCTCTGGAAACACCATATATTTT. It yields the protein CASSLTGTSSSSGNTIYF.

The rearrangement uses TRBV7-3 and TRBJ2-7, with 8 bases that match TRBD2. The length of the CDR3 is 16 residues. Germline-derived CDR1 and CDR2 are SGHTA and FQGTGA. Unmatched junction bases numbered 10, after V lost 3 bases and J lost 3 bases. The CDR3 nucleotides are TGTGCCAGCAGCTTGTATCCCGCACTAGCGGTCTACGAGCAGTACTTC. Translating gives CASSLYPALAVYEQYF.

This chain connects TRBV5-6 to TRBJ2-7; D not resolved. Trimming pared 1 base from V and 3 bases from J, leaving 8 bases between. The germline V gene has CDR1 SGHDT and CDR2 YYEEEE. This CDR3 contains 13 residues. The CDR3 region has the DNA TGTGCCAGCAGCTTGAACAGAAACTACGAGCAGTACTTC. Amino acid sequence: CASSLNRNYEQYF.

This chain links TRBV30 with TRBJ2-1, with 8 nucleotides matching TRBD2. The CDR3 is 12 residues long. Germline lookup yields CDR1 GTSNPN and CDR2 SVGIG (reference sequence). V shed 1 base, J shed 7 bases, and the junction held 0 bases outside the gene matches. CDR3 DNA sequence: TGTGCCTGGAGTGGACTAGCGAATGAGCAGTTCTTC. Amino acid sequence: CAWSGLANEQFF.

V is TRBV27 and J is TRBJ1-3; TRBD1 is a possible D gene (5 bases). This CDR3 comprises 13 residues. CDR1 and CDR2 (germline): MNHEY, SMNVEV (reference sequence). Trimming removed 6 bases at V and 4 bases at J, with 10 bases between. CDR3 DNA: TGTGCCAGCAGCAGGGAAGGGGGAAACACCATATATTTT. Its protein is CASSREGGNTIYF.

This chain links TRBV5-6 with TRBJ1-3; D is uncertain. CDR3 length: 14 residues. From germline, CDR1 is SGHDT and CDR2 YYEEEE. The V end was cut by 1 base, the J end by 4 bases, with 9 bases between. The CDR3 protein is CASSLPGSGNTIYF. The CDR3, as DNA: TGTGCCAGCAGCTTGCCGGGATCGGGAAACACCATATATTTT.

In nucleotides, the CDR3 is TGCAGCGCCGTGGACAGTCTTAATGAAAAACTGTTTTTT. Encoded protein: CSAVDSLNEKLFF. The chain is built from TRBV29-1 and TRBJ1-4, with TRBD1 as a possible D gene (6 bases). Germline CDR1 and CDR2: SQVTM and ANQGSEA. The CDR3 is 13 amino acids. V lost 7 bases and J 4 bases, leaving 13 bases between the germline ends.

Note on this clone: A read error may account for a junction end that differs from germline. J is TRBJ1-1 and V is TRBV5-8; D gene ambiguous. CDR1 is SGHTS and CDR2 is YDEGEE in the germline V gene. The CDR3 is 16 amino acids. CDR3 region: CASGLVGGETYTEVFF. CDR3 bases: TGTGCCAGCGGCTTGGTCGGCGGGGAAACATACACTGAAGTTTTCTTT.

The rearrangement joins TRBV23-1 to TRBJ1-5; 7 nucleotides match TRBD1. TRBV23-1 is an open reading frame whose function is uncertain. Germline trimming cut 3 bases from V and 2 bases from J; bases unmatched to any gene: 19. This CDR3 has 20 residues. CDR3 residues: CASSHETGAKQPPGNQPQHF. The CDR3 DNA reads as TGCGCCAGCAGTCATGAAACAGGGGCTAAGCAACCGCCGGGCAATCAGCCCCAGCATTTT.

This clone was observed a few times. The chain recombines TRBV29-1 with TRBJ2-1; 8 positions match TRBD2. The trim removed 7 bases at V and 0 bases at J, leaving 5 bases unmatched. This CDR3 comprises 14 residues. The V gene's germline CDR1 is SQVTM and CDR2 ANQGSEA. CDR3 in DNA: TGCAGCGCCATAGCGGGGAACTCCTACAATGAGCAGTTCTTC. Translating it yields CSAIAGNSYNEQFF.

CDR3 sequence (DNA): TGTGCCAGCAGCTCGGGCGGGGGGAGCACAGATACGCAGTATTTT. Residues: CASSSGGGSTDTQYF. The V gene is TRBV7-2, the J gene TRBJ2-3; 8 bases fit TRBD2. Germline V gene lookup returns CDR1 SGHTA and CDR2 FQGNSA. The CDR3 totals 15 residues. With V trimmed by 4 bases and J by 0 bases, 3 bases remained unmatched.

J is TRBJ1-5 and V is TRBV27; no definite D call. This CDR3 has 15 residues. Trimming removed 6 bases from V and 2 bases from J, with 14 bases in between. Per germline, CDR1 MNHEY and CDR2 SMNVEV (reference sequence). The CDR3 here is CASREGIVGNQPQHF. The CDR3 nucleotides read TGTGCCAGCAGGGAGGGTATCGTAGGCAATCAGCCCCAGCATTTT.

The chain combines TRBV18 with TRBJ2-1; no firm D call. V gave up 6 bases and J gave up 9 bases, with 12 bases separating them. The CDR3 length is 12 residues. The germline V gene has CDR1 KGHSH and CDR2 LQKENI. CDR3 amino acids: CASSLEFSEQFF. As DNA, the CDR3 is TGTGCCAGCTCGCTCGAATTTAGTGAGCAGTTCTTC.

This clone was seen just once. This chain connects TRBV7-2 to TRBJ1-6; D unclear. Germline V gene data show CDR1 as SGHTA and CDR2 as FQGNSA. The V end was cut by 5 bases, the J end by 7 bases, with 9 bases between. This CDR3 comprises 13 residues. DNA for the CDR3: TGTGCCAGCAGCCCCCAATCCAATTCACCCCTCCACTTT. Encoded protein: CASSPQSNSPLHF.

This clone was seen a handful of times. The chain joins TRBV9 to TRBJ1-2; 9 bases map to TRBD1. The V gene's germline CDR1 is SGDLS and CDR2 YYNGEE. The J segment lost 3 bases and the V segment lost 4 bases, leaving 4 bases of the junction unmatched. This CDR3 contains 14 residues. The CDR3 nucleotides read TGTGCCAGCAGCCGGGGACAGGGAGACTATGGCTACACCTTC. Translation gives CASSRGQGDYGYTF.

This chain joins TRBV7-3 and TRBJ2-3; 12 bases match TRBD2. The V segment lost 4 bases and the J segment 6 bases; nucleotides outside the gene matches: 8. Germline CDR1 reads SGHTA; CDR2 reads FQGTGA. This CDR3 has 16 amino acids. The CDR3 region is CASSYLTSGSGDTQYF. In DNA, the CDR3 is TGTGCCAGCAGCTACCTGACTAGCGGGAGCGGTGATACGCAGTATTTT. The full variable domain, in which reference TRBV7-3 and TRBJ2-3 provide the parts outside the CDR3, is GAGVSQTPSNKVTEKGKYVELRCDPISGHTALYWYRQSLGQGPEFLIYFQGTGAADDSGLPNDRFFAVRPEGSVSTLKIQRTERGDSAVYLCASSYLTSGSGDTQYFGPGTRLTVL.

This clone came up a few times. The chain uses TRBV28 and TRBJ2-7; D is possibly TRBD1 (5 bases). From germline, CDR1 is MDHEN and CDR2 SYDVKM. V was clipped by 3 bases and J by 3 bases, with 12 bases between them. The CDR3 has 14 residues. In nucleotides, the CDR3 is TGTGCCAGCAGTTTTGAACAGGTCAACTACGAGCAGTACTTC. This encodes CASSFEQVNYEQYF.

In its sample, this clone was seen a few times. V and J are TRBV18 and TRBJ1-5, with 7 bases that match TRBD1. The V segment lost 6 bases and the J segment 2 bases; nucleotides outside the gene matches: 1. Germline V gene sequence: CDR1 KGHSH, CDR2 LQKENI. The CDR3 is 13 residues long. The DNA for the CDR3 is TGTGCCAGCTCCACAGGGGGCAATCAGCCCCAGCATTTT. It yields the protein CASSTGGNQPQHF.